The 27 T cell receptor beta chains below were found in one sample sequenced in a study of Ad26.COV2.S vaccination and SARS-CoV-2 variants. Produced via immunoSEQ multiplex PCR; TCRdb's table is partial and in-frame only. The sample lists hundreds of thousands of clones; around 86% were seen once. As to treatment: over 15 received Ad26.COV2.S at low or high dose, single or two shots; about 5 received placebo; per-sample allocation not given. After the first vaccine or placebo injection, samples were drawn on day 63. Sequences were derived from peripheral blood, sampled in a trial of Ad26.COV2.S vaccine versus placebo. Source of these receptors: a person between 18 and 59 years old who received the Ad26.COV2.S COVID-19 vaccine or a placebo.

This clone has just one count. The rearrangement uses TRBV7-3 and TRBJ1-1; 7 positions match TRBD1. Losses at the gene ends were 1 base for V and 2 bases for J; bases not matched to a gene: 4. The CDR3 totals 15 residues. CDR1 and CDR2 (germline): SGHTA, FQGTGA. CDR3 protein: CASSLNGGGNTEAFF. The CDR3 DNA reads TGTGCCAGCAGCTTAAATGGAGGGGGCAACACTGAAGCTTTCTTT.

This rearrangement joins TRBV18 to TRBJ1-1, with TRBD1 as a possible D gene (6 bases). The CDR3 runs 16 residues. From germline, CDR1 is KGHSH and CDR2 LQKENI. The ends were cut back, 3 bases at V and 3 bases at J, with 17 bases in the middle. CDR3 sequence reads: CASSPRTGGRDTEAFF. CDR3 DNA: TGTGCCAGCTCACCTAGGACCGGGGGCCGGGACACTGAAGCTTTCTTT.

This clone was seen just once. This chain uses TRBV4-3 with TRBJ2-5, with D possibly matching TRBD2 (7 bases). The CDR3 covers 16 residues. From germline, CDR1 is LGHNA and CDR2 YSLEER. Trimming removed 0 bases at V and 4 bases at J, with 15 bases between. In nucleotides, the CDR3 is TGCGCCAGCAGCCAAGATTGGGGGGGAGGGGGAGAGACCCAGTACTTC. It is translated as CASSQDWGGGGETQYF.

This clone was seen more than once but under ten times. The rearrangement joins TRBV2 to TRBJ1-5; no clear D gene. Germline assignment: CDR1 SNHLY and CDR2 FYNNEI. Trimming removed 5 bases at V and 3 bases at J, with 5 bases between. This CDR3 is built from 12 residues. Written as DNA, the CDR3 is TGTGCCAGCAGTCAAGACAATCAGCCCCAGCATTTT. Amino acids: CASSQDNQPQHF. Full variable domain (missing parts from reference TRBV2 and TRBJ1-5): EPEVTQTPSHQVTQMGQEVILRCVPISNHLYFYWYRQILGQKVEFLVSFYNNEISEKSEIFDDQFSVERPDGSNFTLKIRSTKLEDSAMYFCASSQDNQPQHFGDGTRLSIL.

The chain is built from TRBV9 and TRBJ2-2; 7 bases fit TRBD1. Germline trimming cut 0 bases from V and 4 bases from J; bases unmatched to any gene: 3. Germline loops: CDR1 SGDLS, CDR2 YYNGEE. The CDR3 consists of 15 residues. CDR3 region: CASSVVDRATGELFF. The CDR3 nucleotides are TGTGCCAGCAGCGTAGTAGACAGGGCCACCGGGGAGCTGTTTTTT.

This clone turned up a few times. V is TRBV4-1 and J is TRBJ1-4; the match to TRBD1 covers 7 bases. V shed 0 bases, J shed 7 bases, and the junction held 5 bases outside the gene matches. The CDR3 loop spans 15 amino acids. Germline assignment: CDR1 MGHRA and CDR2 YSYEKL. The CDR3 bases are TGCGCCAGCAGCCAAGATTTCACAGGGGTTGAAAAACTGTTTTTT. Amino acids: CASSQDFTGVEKLFF.

V gene TRBV12-5 combines with J gene TRBJ2-1, with TRBD2 identical over 12 bases. The germline gives CDR1 LGHNT, CDR2 FRNRAP. This CDR3 has 14 amino acids. The ends lost 9 bases at V and 6 bases at J; junction bases unmatched: 6. The CDR3 DNA is TGTGCTAGCGGTGGACTAGCGGGGTTCAATGAGCAGTTCTTC. Protein sequence: CASGGLAGFNEQFF. Variable domain in full (rest from reference TRBV12-5 and TRBJ2-1): DARVTQTPRHKVTEMGQEVTMRCQPILGHNTVFWYRQTMMQGLELLAYFRNRAPLDDSGMPKDRFSAEMPDATLATLKIQPSEPRDSAVYFCASGGLAGFNEQFFGPGTRLTVL.

The gene calls are TRBV4-2 and TRBJ2-7; 9 bases line up with TRBD1. This CDR3 is built from 14 residues. V was clipped by 0 bases and J by 5 bases; unmatched bases: 2. Looked up from germline, CDR1 is LGHNA and CDR2 is YNFKEQ. The CDR3 protein is CASSQDRTGDEQYF. CDR3 nucleotides: TGTGCCAGCAGCCAAGATAGGACAGGGGACGAGCAGTACTTC.

Comments on this clone: Since a much larger clone is just one base distant, this may be a read error. The chain employs TRBV7-6 and TRBJ2-2; 7 bases fit TRBD1. The V gene's germline CDR1 is SGHVS and CDR2 FNYEAQ. V shed 5 bases, J shed 1 base, and the junction held 4 bases outside the gene matches. This CDR3 has 15 residues. This CDR3 reads CASSPGTENTGELFF. The CDR3 bases are TGTGCCAGCAGCCCCGGGACAGAGAACACCGGGGAGCTGTTTTTT.

The J gene is TRBJ2-7, the V gene TRBV5-5, with D perhaps assigned TRBD1 or TRBD2 (5 bases each). The CDR3 extends over 16 amino acids. The germline V gene has CDR1 SGHKS and CDR2 YYEKEE (reference sequence). The V end was cut by 4 bases, the J end by 2 bases, with 19 bases between. This chain's CDR3 is CASSPITGTATYEQYF. The CDR3, as DNA: TGTGCCAGCAGCCCAATTACCGGGACGGCGACCTACGAGCAGTACTTC. The full variable domain, with the rest looked up from reference TRBV5-5 and TRBJ2-7, is DAGVTQSPTHLIKTRGQQVTLRCSPISGHKSVSWYQQVLGQGPQFIFQYYEKEERGRGNFPDRFSARQFPNYSSELNVNALLLGDSALYLCASSPITGTATYEQYFGPGTRLTVT.

A few counts support this clone. The chain joins TRBV19 to TRBJ1-2; D is undetermined. The CDR3 is 14 amino acids. CDR1 and CDR2 from the germline V gene are LNHDA and SQIVND (reference sequence). Trimming left V 4 bases short and J 6 bases short, with 15 bases between. CDR3 region: CASSTLERANGYTF. The CDR3 DNA sequence: TGTGCCAGTAGTACCTTGGAGAGGGCCAATGGCTACACCTTC.

The chain uses TRBV18 and TRBJ2-1; TRBD2 agrees at 8 bases. The CDR3 contains 17 residues. With 1 base clipped from V and 5 bases from J, the junction kept 10 bases outside the gene matches. The V gene's germline CDR1 is KGHSH and CDR2 LQKENI. In nucleotides, the CDR3 is TGTGCCAGCTCACCACTTTTGTTTAGCGGGGAGAACAATGAGCAGTTCTTC. Amino acids: CASSPLLFSGENNEQFF. Full variable domain (remainder filled in from reference TRBV18 and TRBJ2-1): NAGVMQNPRHLVRRRGQEARLRCSPMKGHSHVYWYRQLPEEGLKFMVYLQKENIIDESGMPKERFSAEFPKEGPSILRIQQVVRGDSAAYFCASSPLLFSGENNEQFFGPGTRLTVL.

The chain carries TRBV4-3 and TRBJ2-5, with D unresolved. There are 15 residues in the CDR3. The V and J ends lost 3 bases and 5 bases respectively, with 16 bases between them. Germline values: CDR1 LGHNA, CDR2 YSLEER. CDR3 DNA: TGCGCCAGCAGCCACTCTGACTCTCTTGGGGAGACCCAGTACTTC. Translation: CASSHSDSLGETQYF.

This clone was counted once. The chain combines TRBV5-6 with TRBJ2-7; D remains unclear. The CDR3 contains 13 residues. Germline CDR1 and CDR2: SGHDT and YYEEEE. V lost 2 bases and J lost 1, with 7 bases in between. The CDR3 reads CASSFVRSYEQYF. The CDR3 DNA reads TGTGCCAGCAGCTTTGTTAGATCCTACGAGCAGTACTTC.

The chain recombines TRBV15 with TRBJ2-2; 8 nucleotides line up with TRBD1. The V segment lost 5 bases and the J segment 5 bases; nucleotides outside the gene matches: 7. This CDR3 is 15 amino acids long. From germline, CDR1 is LNHNV and CDR2 YYDKDF (reference sequence). The CDR3 bases are TGTGCCACCAGCCCGCGGACAGGGCGGACCGGGGAGCTGTTTTTT. Encoded protein: CATSPRTGRTGELFF.

V is TRBV14 and J is TRBJ1-4, with 8 bases matching TRBD1. CDR1 SGHDN and CDR2 FVKESK come from the germline V gene. Losses at the gene ends were 2 bases for V and 4 bases for J; bases not matched to a gene: 6. This CDR3 spans 16 amino acids. Here the CDR3 DNA reads TGTGCCAGCAGCCAATGGGGGACAGGAGATAATGAAAAACTGTTTTTT. It translates to CASSQWGTGDNEKLFF.

The chain couples TRBV2 to TRBJ1-3; D might be TRBD1 (5 bases). This CDR3 contains 11 residues. V lost 3 bases to trimming and J lost 16 bases, with 13 bases between them. Germline V lookup: CDR1 SNHLY, CDR2 FYNNEI. The CDR3 sequence is CASSETVAGYF. CDR3 DNA: TGTGCCAGCAGTGAGACAGTGGCCGGGTATTTT. The complete variable domain, with remaining parts taken from reference TRBV2 and TRBJ1-3, reads EPEVTQTPSHQVTQMGQEVILRCVPISNHLYFYWYRQILGQKVEFLVSFYNNEISEKSEIFDDQFSVERPDGSNFTLKIRSTKLEDSAMYFCASSETVAGYFGEGSWLTVV.

Only one count was recorded for this clone. The rearrangement links TRBV9 to TRBJ2-7, with a weak D call TRBD2 (6 bases). Germline V lookup: CDR1 SGDLS, CDR2 YYNGEE. The CDR3 spans 16 residues. With 4 bases removed from V and 5 bases from J, the gap between germline ends came to 22 bases. The CDR3, as DNA: TGTGCCAGCAGCCCATCCCTGCGGGGAGTTGAAAACGAGCAGTACTTC. Protein product: CASSPSLRGVENEQYF.

The J gene is TRBJ1-1, the V gene TRBV9, with D tentatively TRBD1 (5 bases). This CDR3 spans 14 amino acids. The V and J ends lost 4 bases and 4 bases respectively, with 14 bases between them. Germline CDR1 and CDR2: SGDLS and YYNGEE. CDR3 residues: CASSPPRRGTEAFF. The CDR3 DNA is TGTGCCAGCAGCCCCCCCAGGAGGGGCACTGAAGCTTTCTTT.

This clone was picked up a small number of times. The chain couples TRBV29-1 to TRBJ2-7; TRBD1 matches at 8 bases. The CDR3 totals 12 residues. V gave up 7 bases and J gave up 2 bases; unmatched junction bases: 4. Germline loops: CDR1 SQVTM, CDR2 ANQGSEA. CDR3 sequence: CSAMDRAYEQYF. Here the CDR3 DNA reads TGCAGCGCCATGGACAGGGCCTACGAGCAGTACTTC.

The chain uses TRBV9 and TRBJ2-5, with D perhaps being TRBD1 or TRBD2 (6 bases each). V gave up 4 bases and J gave up 5 bases, with 18 bases separating them. Germline CDR1 is SGDLS and CDR2 is YYNGEE. There are 15 residues in the CDR3. The CDR3 bases are TGTGCCAGCAGCCCACCCGGGGGCGGGGTGGAGACCCAGTACTTC. This codes for CASSPPGGGVETQYF.

This clone was detected once. The J gene is TRBJ2-7, the V gene TRBV4-1, with unresolved D. V was clipped by 2 bases and J by 6 bases, with 11 bases between them. The length of the CDR3 is 13 residues. Germline assignment: CDR1 MGHRA and CDR2 YSYEKL. CDR3 sequence (DNA): TGCGCCAGCAGCCAACCTTCGAGTGCCGAGCAGTACTTC. Translated, it gives CASSQPSSAEQYF.

J is TRBJ2-1 and V is TRBV6-4; 9 bases line up with TRBD2. CDR3 length: 15 amino acids. The germline CDR1 and CDR2 sequences are MRHNA and SNTAGT. V gave up 6 bases and J gave up 6 bases; unmatched junction bases: 9. CDR3: CASSPGLANFNEQFF. The CDR3 region has the DNA TGTGCCAGCAGCCCGGGACTAGCCAACTTCAATGAGCAGTTCTTC.

This clone was observed once. The chain joins TRBV5-6 to TRBJ2-3; D gene ambiguous. V lost 6 bases to trimming and J lost 0 bases, with 26 bases between them. Per germline, CDR1 SGHDT and CDR2 YYEEEE. The CDR3 is 19 residues long. The CDR3 here is CASKAAWGRAETSTDTQYF. In DNA form, the CDR3 reads TGTGCCAGCAAGGCCGCGTGGGGTAGGGCAGAGACTAGCACAGATACGCAGTATTTT.

CDR3 amino acids: CASSHRLAGAPYEQYF. In nucleotides, the CDR3 is TGTGCCAGCAGCCACCGACTAGCGGGGGCCCCCTACGAGCAGTACTTC. The J gene is TRBJ2-7, the V gene TRBV14; 12 nucleotides match TRBD2. The junction had 5 bases not matched to a gene; V was cut back by 3 bases and J by 2 bases. The V gene's germline CDR1 is SGHDN and CDR2 FVKESK. This CDR3 contains 16 residues.

The chain has TRBV6-5 and TRBJ1-6; possibly TRBD1 for D (5 bases). The CDR3 totals 15 residues. The ends were cut back, 6 bases at V and 1 base at J, with 10 bases in the middle. Germline CDR1 is MNHEY and CDR2 is SVGAGI. CDR3 sequence (DNA): TGTGCCAGCAGAAAGGGGAGTTCCTATAATTCACCCCTCCACTTT. This codes for CASRKGSSYNSPLHF.

V is TRBV5-1 and J is TRBJ1-3, with no clear D. The CDR3 has 14 amino acids. CDR1 and CDR2 (germline): SGHRS, YFSETQ. Trimming removed 7 bases at V and 4 bases at J, with 15 bases between. The CDR3 sequence is CASGKGSAGNTIYF. The CDR3 region has the DNA TGCGCCAGCGGGAAGGGTTCTGCGGGAAACACCATATATTTT.